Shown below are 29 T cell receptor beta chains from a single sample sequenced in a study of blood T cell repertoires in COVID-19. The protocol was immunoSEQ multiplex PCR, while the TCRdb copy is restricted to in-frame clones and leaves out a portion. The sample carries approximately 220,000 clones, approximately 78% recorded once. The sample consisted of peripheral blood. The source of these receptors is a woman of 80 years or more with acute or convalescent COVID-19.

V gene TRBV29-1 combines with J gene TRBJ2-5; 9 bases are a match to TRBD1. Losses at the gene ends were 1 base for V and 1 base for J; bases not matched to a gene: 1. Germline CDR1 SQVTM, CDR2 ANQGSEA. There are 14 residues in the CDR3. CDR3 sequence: CSVEGDRVQETQYF. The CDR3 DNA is TGCAGCGTTGAAGGGGACAGGGTCCAAGAGACCCAGTACTTC.

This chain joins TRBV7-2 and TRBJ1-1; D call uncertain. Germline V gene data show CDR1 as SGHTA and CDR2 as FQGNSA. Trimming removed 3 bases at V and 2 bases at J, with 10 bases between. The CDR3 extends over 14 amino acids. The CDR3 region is CASSFAKSNTEAFF. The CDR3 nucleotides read TGTGCCAGCAGCTTCGCCAAGAGCAACACTGAAGCTTTCTTT.

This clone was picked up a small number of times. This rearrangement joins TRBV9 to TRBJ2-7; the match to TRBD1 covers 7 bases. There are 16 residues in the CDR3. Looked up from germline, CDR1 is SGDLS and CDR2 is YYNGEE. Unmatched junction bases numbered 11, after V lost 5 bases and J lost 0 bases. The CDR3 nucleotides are TGTGCCAGCAGTCTAGAGGGACAGCTGAGCTCCTACGAGCAGTACTTC. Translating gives CASSLEGQLSSYEQYF.

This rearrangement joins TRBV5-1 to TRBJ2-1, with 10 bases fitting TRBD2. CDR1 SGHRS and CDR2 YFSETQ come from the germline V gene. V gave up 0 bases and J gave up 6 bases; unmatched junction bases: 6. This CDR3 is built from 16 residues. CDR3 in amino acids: CASSLDRLAGVNEQFF. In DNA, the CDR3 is TGCGCCAGCAGCTTGGATCGGCTAGCGGGAGTCAATGAGCAGTTCTTC. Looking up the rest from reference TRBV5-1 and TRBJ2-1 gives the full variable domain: KAGVTQTPRYLIKTRGQQVTLSCSPISGHRSVSWYQQTPGQGLQFLFEYFSETQRNKGNFPGRFSGRQFSNSRSEMNVSTLELGDSALYLCASSLDRLAGVNEQFFGPGTRLTVL.

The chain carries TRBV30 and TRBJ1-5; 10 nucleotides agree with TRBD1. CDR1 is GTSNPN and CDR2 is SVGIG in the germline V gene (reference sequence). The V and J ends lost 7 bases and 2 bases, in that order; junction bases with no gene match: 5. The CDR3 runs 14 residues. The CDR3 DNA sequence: TGTGCCTTTACCGGGACAGGGGGCAATCAGCCCCAGCATTTT. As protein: CAFTGTGGNQPQHF.

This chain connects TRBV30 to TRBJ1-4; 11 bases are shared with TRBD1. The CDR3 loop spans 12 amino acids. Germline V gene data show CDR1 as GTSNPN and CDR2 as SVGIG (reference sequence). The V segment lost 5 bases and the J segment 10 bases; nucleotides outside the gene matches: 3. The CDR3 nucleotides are TGTGCCTGGGGACAGGGGGCAGGAAAACTGTTTTTT. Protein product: CAWGQGAGKLFF.

The CDR3 DNA sequence: TGTGCCTGGTCTCGGGACAGACAAACCTACGAGCAGTACTTC. It is translated as CAWSRDRQTYEQYF. This sequence joins TRBV30 and TRBJ2-7; TRBD1 aligns across 7 bases. Trimming took 5 bases from V and 2 from J; bases not matched to a gene: 9. Germline lookup yields CDR1 GTSNPN and CDR2 SVGIG (reference sequence). The length of the CDR3 is 14 residues.

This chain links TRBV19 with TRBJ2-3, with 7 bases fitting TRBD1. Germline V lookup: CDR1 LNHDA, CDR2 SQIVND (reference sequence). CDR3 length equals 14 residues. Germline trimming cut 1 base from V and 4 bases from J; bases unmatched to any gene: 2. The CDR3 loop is CASSIGTGADTQYF. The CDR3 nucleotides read TGTGCCAGTAGTATAGGGACAGGCGCAGATACGCAGTATTTT.

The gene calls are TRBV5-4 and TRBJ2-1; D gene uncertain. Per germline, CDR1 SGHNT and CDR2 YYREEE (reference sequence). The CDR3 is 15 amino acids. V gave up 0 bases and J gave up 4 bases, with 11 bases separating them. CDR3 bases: TGTGCCAGCAGCTTGGGACTCCAAATTTACAATGAGCAGTTCTTC. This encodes CASSLGLQIYNEQFF.

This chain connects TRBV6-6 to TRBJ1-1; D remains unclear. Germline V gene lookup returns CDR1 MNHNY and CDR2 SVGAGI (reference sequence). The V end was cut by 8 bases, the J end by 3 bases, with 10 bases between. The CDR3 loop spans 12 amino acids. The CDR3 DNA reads TGTGCCAGCCGTGACACGGACACTGAAGCTTTCTTT. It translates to CASRDTDTEAFF.

CDR3 nucleotide sequence: TGTGCCAGCTCACGGGTTCTAGCGGGAGGTACAGATACGCAGTATTTT. Its protein is CASSRVLAGGTDTQYF. The chain is built from TRBV18 and TRBJ2-3; 11 positions match TRBD2. Trimming removed 4 bases from V and 3 bases from J; junction bases left unmatched: 6. Germline-derived CDR1 and CDR2 are KGHSH and LQKENI. The CDR3 contains 16 residues.

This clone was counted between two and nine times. The CDR3 loop is CASSRDTSSYEQYF. CDR3 coding DNA: TGCGCCAGCAGTCGGGACACTAGCTCCTACGAGCAGTACTTC. V and J are TRBV4-1 and TRBJ2-7; perhaps TRBD1 as D (6 bases). Trimming left V 6 bases short and J 0 bases short, with 12 bases between. The CDR3 extends over 14 amino acids. Per the germline V gene, CDR1 is MGHRA and CDR2 is YSYEKL.

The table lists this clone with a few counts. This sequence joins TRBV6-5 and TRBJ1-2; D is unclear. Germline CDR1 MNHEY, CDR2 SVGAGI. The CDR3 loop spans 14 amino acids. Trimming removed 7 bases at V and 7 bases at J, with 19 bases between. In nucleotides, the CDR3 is TGTGCCAGCACCGATCGGCAAACTCCAGGTGGCTACACCTTC. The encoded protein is CASTDRQTPGGYTF.

CDR3 region: CASSRQRGAIQETQYF. The CDR3 DNA reads as TGTGCCAGCAGCAGGCAGCGGGGGGCTATCCAAGAGACCCAGTACTTC. The chain joins TRBV5-4 to TRBJ2-5; 9 nucleotides align to TRBD2. J lost 1 base, V lost 4 bases, and 8 bases had no gene match. This CDR3 spans 16 amino acids. Germline assignment: CDR1 SGHNT and CDR2 YYREEE (reference sequence).

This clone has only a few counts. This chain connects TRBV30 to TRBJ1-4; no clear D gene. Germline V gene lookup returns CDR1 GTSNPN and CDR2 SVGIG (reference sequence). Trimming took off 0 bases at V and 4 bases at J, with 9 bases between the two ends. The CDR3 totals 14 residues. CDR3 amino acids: CAWSVQPINEKLFF. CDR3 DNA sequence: TGTGCCTGGAGTGTACAGCCGATTAATGAAAAACTGTTTTTT.

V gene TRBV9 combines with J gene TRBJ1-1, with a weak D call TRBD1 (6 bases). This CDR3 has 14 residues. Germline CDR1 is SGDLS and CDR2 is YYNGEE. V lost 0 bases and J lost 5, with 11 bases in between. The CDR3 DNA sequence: TGTGCCAGCAGCGTAGGATACAGGGTGACTGAAGCTTTCTTT. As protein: CASSVGYRVTEAFF.

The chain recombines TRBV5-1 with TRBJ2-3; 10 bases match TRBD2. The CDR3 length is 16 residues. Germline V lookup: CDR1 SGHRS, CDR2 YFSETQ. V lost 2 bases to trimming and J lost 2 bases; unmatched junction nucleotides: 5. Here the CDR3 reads CASSFGAGGPTDTQYF. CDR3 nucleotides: TGCGCCAGCAGCTTCGGAGCGGGAGGGCCCACAGATACGCAGTATTTT.

CDR3 region: CAISDRGQRNEQYF. Here the CDR3 DNA reads TGTGCCATCAGTGACAGGGGGCAGAGGAACGAGCAGTACTTC. The chain joins TRBV10-3 to TRBJ2-7; 8 bases are a match to TRBD1. Trimming took 3 bases from V and 5 from J; bases not matched to a gene: 6. The CDR3 covers 14 residues. Germline CDR1 ENHRY, CDR2 SYGVKD.

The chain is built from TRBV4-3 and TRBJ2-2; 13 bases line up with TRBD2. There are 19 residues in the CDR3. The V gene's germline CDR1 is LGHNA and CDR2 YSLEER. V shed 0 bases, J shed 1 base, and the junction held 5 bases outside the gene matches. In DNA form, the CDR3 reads TGCGCCAGCAGCCAAGAAGTGACTAGCGGGGGGCTGAACACCGGGGAGCTGTTTTTT. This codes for CASSQEVTSGGLNTGELFF.

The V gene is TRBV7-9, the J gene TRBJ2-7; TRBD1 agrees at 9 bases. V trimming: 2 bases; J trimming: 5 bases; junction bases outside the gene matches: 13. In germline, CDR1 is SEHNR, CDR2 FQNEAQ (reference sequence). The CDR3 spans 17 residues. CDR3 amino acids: CASSLRRLGQGTDEQYF. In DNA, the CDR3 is TGTGCCAGCAGCTTACGTAGATTGGGACAGGGTACGGACGAGCAGTACTTC.

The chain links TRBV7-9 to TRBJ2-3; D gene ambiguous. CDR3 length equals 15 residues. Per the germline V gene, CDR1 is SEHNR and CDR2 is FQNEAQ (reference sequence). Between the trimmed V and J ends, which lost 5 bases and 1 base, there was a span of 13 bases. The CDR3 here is CASSLTRGGTDTQYF. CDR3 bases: TGTGCCAGCAGCCTCACCCGCGGCGGCACAGATACGCAGTATTTT.

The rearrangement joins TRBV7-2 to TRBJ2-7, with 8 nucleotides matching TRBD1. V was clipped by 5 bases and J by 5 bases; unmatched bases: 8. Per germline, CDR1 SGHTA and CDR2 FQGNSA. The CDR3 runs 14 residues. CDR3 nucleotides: TGTGCCAGCAGCCAACGACAGGGGCGCCACGAGCAGTACTTC. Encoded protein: CASSQRQGRHEQYF.

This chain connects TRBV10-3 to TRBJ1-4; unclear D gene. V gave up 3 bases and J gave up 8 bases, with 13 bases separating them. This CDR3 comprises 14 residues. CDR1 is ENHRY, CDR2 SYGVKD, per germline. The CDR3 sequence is CAISDLVRGEKLFF. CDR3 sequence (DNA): TGTGCCATCAGTGACCTCGTAAGAGGCGAAAAACTGTTTTTT.

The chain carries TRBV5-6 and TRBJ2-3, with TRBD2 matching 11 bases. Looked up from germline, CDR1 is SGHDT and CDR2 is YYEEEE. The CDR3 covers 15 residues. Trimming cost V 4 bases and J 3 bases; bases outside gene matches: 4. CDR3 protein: CASSVPSGGTDTQYF. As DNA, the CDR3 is TGTGCCAGCAGCGTACCTAGCGGGGGGACAGATACGCAGTATTTT.

The CDR3 region is CASSLISNLGDSPLHF. Written as DNA, the CDR3 is TGCGCCAGCAGCTTGATTTCTAACCTCGGGGATTCACCCCTCCACTTT. V usage is TRBV5-1 and J usage is TRBJ1-6; D is ambiguous. Looked up from germline, CDR1 is SGHRS and CDR2 is YFSETQ. This CDR3 region has 16 residues. V lost 1 base to trimming and J lost 8 bases, with 16 bases between them. Variable domain in full (rest from reference TRBV5-1 and TRBJ1-6): KAGVTQTPRYLIKTRGQQVTLSCSPISGHRSVSWYQQTPGQGLQFLFEYFSETQRNKGNFPGRFSGRQFSNSRSEMNVSTLELGDSALYLCASSLISNLGDSPLHFGNGTRLTVT.

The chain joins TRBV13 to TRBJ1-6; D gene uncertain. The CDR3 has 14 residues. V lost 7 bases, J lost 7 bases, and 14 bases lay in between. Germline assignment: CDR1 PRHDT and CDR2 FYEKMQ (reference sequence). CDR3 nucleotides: TGTGCCAGCACCTTCCTCGCCGGGAATTCACCCCTCCACTTT. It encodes CASTFLAGNSPLHF. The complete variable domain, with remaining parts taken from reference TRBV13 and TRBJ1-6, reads AAGVIQSPRHLIKEKRETATLKCYPIPRHDTVYWYQQGPGQDPQFLISFYEKMQSDKGSIPDRFSAQQFSDYHSELNMSSLELGDSALYFCASTFLAGNSPLHFGNGTRLTVT.

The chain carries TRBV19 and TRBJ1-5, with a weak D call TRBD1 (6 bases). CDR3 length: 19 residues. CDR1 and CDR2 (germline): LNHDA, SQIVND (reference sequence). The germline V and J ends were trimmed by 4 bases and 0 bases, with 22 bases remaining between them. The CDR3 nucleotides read TGTGCCAGTAGTACCAAACAGGGTCTCAATTTTAATAGCAATCAGCCCCAGCATTTT. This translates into CASSTKQGLNFNSNQPQHF.

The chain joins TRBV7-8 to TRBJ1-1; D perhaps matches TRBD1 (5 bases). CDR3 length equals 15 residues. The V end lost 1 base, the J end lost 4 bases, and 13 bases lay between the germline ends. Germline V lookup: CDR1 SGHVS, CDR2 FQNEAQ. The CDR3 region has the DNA TGTGCCAGCAGCTTAGTGGGGGGGTCGGGCACTGAAGCTTTCTTT. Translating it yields CASSLVGGSGTEAFF.

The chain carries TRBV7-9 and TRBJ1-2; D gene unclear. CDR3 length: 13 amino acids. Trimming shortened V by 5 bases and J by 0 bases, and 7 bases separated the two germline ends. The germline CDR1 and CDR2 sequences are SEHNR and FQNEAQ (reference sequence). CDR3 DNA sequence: TGTGCCAGCAGCCCCGGGACTAACTATGGCTACACCTTC. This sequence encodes CASSPGTNYGYTF.